These T cell receptor beta chains were read from a single sample in a study of CD8 T cells in ankylosing spondylitis. In TCRdb, the 5' RACE reads were re-called with MiXCR into one record per CDR3 protein. The sample contains about 330,000 distinct CDR3 sequences, less than 9.5% of which appear only once. Sequenced sample: blood, either unsorted or a sorted T cell fraction (not recorded which). Receptor source: a male donor with ankylosing spondylitis. Each CDR3 is given with its conserved first and last residue. D genes are given only for firm matches. The listing skips clone size in some rows; elsewhere it reads once, few, many or a size class.

d_gene,abundance,j_gene,v_gene,CDR3nt,CDR3aa
.,few,TRBJ1-6,TRBV7-3,TGTGCCAGCAGCTTAACGGGCCCCGGTGGGATTTCACCCCTCCACTTT,CASSLTGPGGISPLHF
.,few,TRBJ1-4,TRBV7-2,TGTGCCAGCAGCTTCAACACTTATGAAAAACTGTTTTTT,CASSFNTYEKLFF
.,few,TRBJ2-2,TRBV12-3/TRBV12-4,TGTGCCAGCAGTACAACAGGGCCAGCGAACACCGGGGAGCTGTTTTTT,CASSTTGPANTGELFF
.,.,TRBJ2-1,TRBV7-9,TGTGCCAGCAGCTTAGAGGCGGGGAGGAATGAGCAGTTCTTC,CASSLEAGRNEQFF
.,few,TRBJ1-5,TRBV5-1,TGCGCCAGCAGCAAACGGGAACTGCATCAGCCCCAGCATTTT,CASSKRELHQPQHF
.,many,TRBJ2-1,TRBV2,TGTGCCAGCAGTGAACTTAGACTCCCTTCCTACAATGAGCAGTTCTTC,CASSELRLPSYNEQFF
TRBD2,.,TRBJ2-1,TRBV5-1,TGCGCCAGCAGCTTGAAGGGACTAGTTGGCGATGAGCAGTTCTTC,CASSLKGLVGDEQFF
.,few,TRBJ2-1,TRBV5-1,TGCGCCAGCACCCCCCCACTAGACTACAATGAGCAGTTCTTC,CASTPPLDYNEQFF
TRBD2,.,TRBJ2-1,TRBV4-1,TGCGCCAGCAGTCAGACGGGACTAGCGGACAATGAGCAGTTCTTC,CASSQTGLADNEQFF
.,many,TRBJ1-1,TRBV12-3/TRBV12-4,TGTGCCAGCAGCCTTTCCCAGGACACTGAAGCTTTCTTT,CASSLSQDTEAFF
TRBD2,few,TRBJ2-2,TRBV10-3,TGTGCCATCAGTGAGGGGACTAGCGGACCGAACACCGGGGAGCTGTTTTTT,CAISEGTSGPNTGELFF
.,few,TRBJ1-1,TRBV7-2,TGTGCCAGCAGCTTATTCCGGCGAGCTTTCTTT,CASSLFRRAFF
.,.,TRBJ2-3,TRBV28,TGTGCCAGCAGGTTCACTAGAAGCACAGATACGCAGTATTTT,CASRFTRSTDTQYF
.,many,TRBJ2-3,TRBV20-1,TGCAGTGCTAGAGGCTACCCAGATACGCAGTATTTT,CSARGYPDTQYF
.,.,TRBJ2-1,TRBV21-1,TGTGCCCCCGAAATGGGGGGGGCTAGCGGGAGGGCCAATGAGCAGTTCTTC,CAPEMGGASGRANEQFF
.,.,TRBJ2-5,TRBV6-2/TRBV6-3,TGTGCCAGCAGTTACAACGGACAAGAGACCCAGTACTTC,CASSYNGQETQYF
.,few,TRBJ2-1,TRBV24-1,TGTGCCACCGTAAGTTACAATGAGCAGTTCTTC,CATVSYNEQFF
.,.,TRBJ2-2,TRBV19,TGTGCCAGTACGGGTCAGGGGAATACGATCGGGGAGCTGTTTTTT,CASTGQGNTIGELFF
TRBD1,.,TRBJ2-7,TRBV20-1,TGCAGTGCCATTCTGCGGGACAGGGGATACGAGCAGTACTTC,CSAILRDRGYEQYF